The sequence of this TCR beta chain was determined in a study of cytomegalovirus exposure and HLA in healthy donors. Study-wide results and caveats: According to reports, the classifier identified cytomegalovirus status with high specificity and sensitivity.

The PCR had 60 Vbeta and 13 Jbeta primers. TCRdb's copy holds only in-frame clones and misses some; the assay was immunoSEQ multiplex PCR. The sample has 60,000 to 70,000 clones, 78% seen once. A remark on this clone: Antigen unknown.

The CDR3 covers 14 residues. CDR1 and CDR2 (germline): SGHAT, FQNNGV. With 3 bases clipped from V and 6 bases from J, the junction kept 4 bases outside the gene matches. Material: PBMCs. V gene TRBV11-2 combines with J gene TRBJ2-1; 8 bases agree with TRBD2. The TCR comes from a young man in good health and CMV-seropositive. The DNA of the CDR3 is TGTGCCAGCAGCTTGGCGGGGGGTCTCAATGAGCAGTTCTTC. This translates into CASSLAGGLNEQFF. Drawing the rest from reference TRBV11-2 and TRBJ2-1, the complete variable domain is EAGVAQSPRYKIIEKRQSVAFWCNPISGHATLYWYQQILGQGPKLLIQFQNNGVVDDSQLPKDRFSAERLKGVDSTLKIQPAKLEDSAVYLCASSLAGGLNEQFFGPGTRLTVL.